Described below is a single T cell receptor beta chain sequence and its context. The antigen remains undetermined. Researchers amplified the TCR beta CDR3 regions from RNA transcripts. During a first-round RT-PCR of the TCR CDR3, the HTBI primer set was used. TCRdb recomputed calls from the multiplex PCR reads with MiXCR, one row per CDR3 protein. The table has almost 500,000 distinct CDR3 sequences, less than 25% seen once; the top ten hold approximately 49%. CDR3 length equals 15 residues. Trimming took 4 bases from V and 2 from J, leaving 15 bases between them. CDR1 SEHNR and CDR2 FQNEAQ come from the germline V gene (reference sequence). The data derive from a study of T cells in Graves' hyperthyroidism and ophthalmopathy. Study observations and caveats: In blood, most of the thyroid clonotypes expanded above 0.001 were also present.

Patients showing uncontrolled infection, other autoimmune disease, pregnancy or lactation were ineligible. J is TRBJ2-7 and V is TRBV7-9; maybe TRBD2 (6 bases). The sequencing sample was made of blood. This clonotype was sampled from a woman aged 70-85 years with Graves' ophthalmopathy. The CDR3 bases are TGTGCCAGCAGCTCCCAGGAATGGAGGGCCTACGAGCAGTACTTC. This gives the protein CASSSQEWRAYEQYF.